Shown below are 10 T cell receptor beta chains from a single sample sequenced in a study of blood T cells in healthy people across ages. It was with a sample-barcoded 5' primer and a J-beta primer mix that a second PCR of about 6 to 12 cycles was run. Each CDR3 protein is one row after TCRdb ran MiXCR on the 5' RACE reads. The sample yields some 940,000 distinct CDR3 sequences, 25% to 35% seen once. The data also belong to a second study, concerning T cells of mothers and their children.

Sequencing was carried out using blood. Source of these receptors: a woman in her forties in good health.

V gene TRBV11-3 combines with J gene TRBJ2-1, with no clear D. Trimming stripped 3 bases from V and 9 bases from J, with 15 bases between. Germline loops: CDR1 SGHNT, CDR2 YENEEA. This CDR3 is 14 amino acids long. The CDR3 spells CASSFSTIGFEQFF. The DNA of the CDR3 is TGTGCCAGCAGCTTTTCCACTATCGGGTTTGAGCAGTTCTTC. The variable domain in full, with the rest retrieved from reference TRBV11-3 and TRBJ2-1, is EAGVVQSPRYKIIEKKQPVAFWCNPISGHNTLYWYLQNLGQGPELLIRYENEEAVDDSQLPKDRFSAERLKGVDSTLKIQPAELGDSAVYLCASSFSTIGFEQFFGPGTRLTVL.

The chain employs TRBV5-6 and TRBJ2-7, with D tentatively TRBD1 or TRBD2 (5 bases each). CDR3 length: 12 residues. Per the germline V gene, CDR1 is SGHDT and CDR2 is YYEEEE. V shed 0 bases and J shed 11 bases, with 12 bases lying between them. The CDR3 region is CASSLDGVTEYF. The DNA for the CDR3 is TGTGCCAGCAGCTTGGACGGGGTGACAGAGTACTTC.

Details on this clonotype: This could be a read error, since a much larger clone is one nucleotide away. The chain joins TRBV2 to TRBJ2-1, with 8 nucleotides matching TRBD1. Germline CDR1 and CDR2: SNHLY and FYNNEI. Trimming at V came to 8 bases and at J to 13 bases, leaving 19 bases not matched to a gene. The CDR3 covers 15 residues. The CDR3 loop is CASSSPTGGRETQFF. The CDR3 DNA reads TGTGCCAGCTCCAGTCCAACAGGGGGACGGGAGACCCAGTTCTTC.

The genes are TRBV12-3 or TRBV12-4 and TRBJ2-3; 8 bases align to TRBD2. CDR3 length: 16 residues. V lost 4 bases and J lost 1; bases outside the gene matches: 7. The DNA of the CDR3 is TGTGCCAGCAGTTCAGTGGTACTAGCGGGCACAGATACGCAGTATTTT. Translated: CASSSVVLAGTDTQYF.

This chain joins TRBV20-1 and TRBJ2-3; D is ambiguous. The V gene's germline CDR1 is DFQATT and CDR2 SNEGSKA (reference sequence). This CDR3 spans 10 amino acids. The DNA for the CDR3 is TGCAATCTCGGCACAGATACGCAGTATTTT. This codes for CNLGTDTQYF.

In this sample, this clonotype turned up many times. This chain connects TRBV28 to TRBJ2-1; a possible D gene is TRBD1 (5 bases). The CDR3 consists of 16 residues. V was shortened by 5 bases and J by 5 bases, with 19 bases between the two germline ends. Per the germline V gene, CDR1 is MDHEN and CDR2 is SYDVKM. The CDR3 spells CASSLSQATTDNEQFF. CDR3 coding DNA: TGTGCCAGCAGTCTTTCACAGGCGACCACTGACAATGAGCAGTTCTTC.

This clonotype has just a few counts. V is TRBV7-2 and J is TRBJ1-6; D unclear. The CDR3 is made up of 17 amino acids. Trimming cost V 6 bases and J 1 base, with 16 bases left between them. Germline V gives CDR1 SGHTA, CDR2 FQGNSA. CDR3 amino acids: CASRFRELRSYNSPLHF. The CDR3 region has the DNA TGTGCCAGCAGGTTTAGGGAATTACGGTCCTATAATTCACCCCTCCACTTT.

The V and J genes are TRBV28 and TRBJ1-1; 7 bases line up with TRBD1. V trimming: 6 bases; J trimming: 6 bases; junction bases outside the gene matches: 10. Germline-derived CDR1 and CDR2 are MDHEN and SYDVKM. The CDR3 is made up of 14 amino acids. CDR3 residues: CASSSGGLGAEAFF. CDR3 DNA sequence: TGTGCCAGCAGCTCAGGGGGATTGGGGGCTGAAGCTTTCTTT.

This clonotype was detected ten times or more. J is TRBJ1-4 and V is TRBV7-2; D is perhaps TRBD1 (5 bases). The germline CDR1 and CDR2 sequences are SGHTA and FQGNSA. CDR3 length: 13 residues. Trimming removed 5 bases at V and 7 bases at J, with 11 bases between. The CDR3 loop is CASSAGGGEKLFF. CDR3 nucleotides: TGTGCCAGCAGCGCCGGGGGAGGTGAAAAACTGTTTTTT.

This clonotype showed up many times. The V gene is TRBV20-1, the J gene TRBJ2-7; D remains unclear. The CDR3 extends over 13 amino acids. Germline V gene sequence: CDR1 DFQATT, CDR2 SNEGSKA (reference sequence). The V end lost 7 bases, the J end lost 4 bases, and 17 bases lay between the germline ends. The CDR3 spells CSVEDPVMYEQYF. The CDR3 DNA is TGCAGTGTTGAGGACCCGGTTATGTACGAGCAGTACTTC.